This TCR beta chain is from a study of cytomegalovirus exposure and HLA in healthy donors. Study observations and caveats: Later on, an analysis tied around 17,000 TCR beta sequences to HLA alleles at 0.05 false discovery rate. Reports indicate that TCR beta sequences accurately predicted the HLA-A and HLA-B alleles of most subjects. Data from an earlier analysis indicated that most TCR beta V segments were productive either about 90% or about 30% of the time. The CMV antigen specificity of a few CMV-associated chains was confirmed through in vitro analysis.

Germline-derived CDR1 and CDR2 are MRHNA and SNTAGT. The CDR3 runs to 15 residues. Trimming removed 3 bases at V and 1 base at J, with 9 bases between. The PCR made use of 60 Vbeta and 13 Jbeta primers. Sequencing was performed with immunoSEQ multiplex PCR; in TCRdb, only in-frame clones are kept and a portion is missing. In the table there are 150,000 or so clones, roughly 80% of which are singletons. Worth noting for this clone: Its antigen is unknown.

The chain combines TRBV6-4 with TRBJ2-2; perhaps TRBD2 as D (5 bases). The sequence came from a woman aged 40 to 49 in good health and CMV-seronegative. Input material: PBMCs. The CDR3 DNA is TGTGCCAGCAGTGAGGGAGCAGGGAACACCGGGGAGCTGTTTTTT. Translated: CASSEGAGNTGELFF.